Included here is one T cell receptor (beta chain) sequence, with context. Its antigen remains unidentified. Other DNA sequences in the sample encode the same CDR3. This entry belongs to a study of graft-versus-host responses after intestinal transplantation. Study summary: Uniformly, recipients were administered anti-thymocyte globulin induction with subsequent tacrolimus and steroids for 2 to 3 years. General study points: Graft-versus-host to host-versus-graft clonal ratios in allografts were high in patients with graft-donor T cell macrochimerism. In recipient marrow, GvH clones were found, and some appeared first in ileum or blood.

This CDR3 spans 14 amino acids. Deletions cut 0 bases from V and 0 bases from J, with 4 bases between. The germline CDR1 and CDR2 sequences are SGDLS and YYNGEE. Method: immunoSEQ multiplex PCR; TCRdb's copy keeps in-frame clones and lacks some. The data hold tens of thousands of clones, with approximately 93% observed a single time. The material sequenced was unstimulated CD8+ T cells sorted from spleen or lymph node cells, taken before intestinal transplant. The chain joins TRBV9 to TRBJ1-3, with D uncertain. This receptor was identified in a human donor who received an intestinal transplant. Here the CDR3 reads CASSVGNSGNTIYF. The DNA of the CDR3 is TGTGCCAGCAGCGTAGGGAACTCTGGAAACACCATATATTTT.